This TCR beta chain is drawn from a study of response to subunit inactivated influenza vaccine. TCRdb used MiXCR to reprocess the RT-PCR reads, holding one entry per CDR3 protein. The table has 800,000 or so distinct CDR3 sequences, 21% seen once. There are a few counts of this clonotype. The junction had 5 bases not matched to a gene; V was cut back by 0 bases and J by 9 bases. Per the germline V gene, CDR1 is LGHNA and CDR2 is YSLEER. CDR3 length: 15 amino acids. Source: PBMCs from blood, taken 4 to 6 days after vaccination. This chain uses TRBV4-3 with TRBJ2-1; 10 nucleotides align to TRBD2. This clonotype was sampled from a man aged 50-59 years who received an inactivated influenza vaccine. The DNA for the CDR3 is TGCGCCAGCAGCCAAGATGGTAGCGGGAGGAGTGAGCAGTTCTTC. This translates into CASSQDGSGRSEQFF.